Shown below are 16 T cell receptor beta chains from a single sample sequenced in a study of T cells in Graves' hyperthyroidism and ophthalmopathy. Amplification of TCR beta CDR3 regions was performed using RNA transcripts as template. The HTBI primer set was used in a first-round RT-PCR of the TCR CDR3. In TCRdb, the multiplex PCR reads were re-called with MiXCR into one record per CDR3 protein. The table shows about 620,000 distinct CDR3 sequences, with around 15% occurring only once. The specimen was blood. Every receptor here comes from a woman aged 25 to 39 with Graves' hyperthyroidism.

A word on this clonotype: This may stem from a read error, because a much larger clone lies one nucleotide away. The chain uses TRBV5-1 and TRBJ2-3; D remains ambiguous. Trimming removed 1 base at V and 4 bases at J, with 10 bases between. The CDR3 is 14 amino acids. CDR1 is SGHRS and CDR2 is YFSETQ in the germline V gene. The CDR3 region has the DNA TGCGCCAGCAGCTTGATTCCTGGCGCAGATACGCAGTATTTT. It codes for CASSLIPGADTQYF.

This clonotype was detected ten times or more. The V call is TRBV6-1, the J call TRBJ2-1; possible D gene TRBD1, 5 bases. V was shortened by 11 bases and J by 4 bases, with 12 bases between the two germline ends. Germline lookup yields CDR1 MNHNS and CDR2 SASEGT. This CDR3 contains 12 residues. CDR3 bases: TGTGCCGTGGGGCGGATATACAATGAGCAGTTCTTC. Its protein product is CAVGRIYNEQFF.

V is TRBV5-1 and J is TRBJ2-2, with TRBD2 as a possible D gene (6 bases). Germline V gene sequence: CDR1 SGHRS, CDR2 YFSETQ. The V gene lost 3 bases and the J gene lost 3 bases, with 12 bases spanning the gap. The CDR3 is made up of 15 amino acids. CDR3 coding DNA: TGCGCCAGCAGCTCCGGGAGTGGGGACACCGGGGAGCTGTTTTTT. Amino acid sequence: CASSSGSGDTGELFF.

This clonotype was recorded at least ten times. This chain connects TRBV18 to TRBJ2-1; D perhaps matches TRBD2 (6 bases). This CDR3 region has 16 residues. Germline V gene data show CDR1 as KGHSH and CDR2 as LQKENI. V was trimmed by 2 bases and J by 0 bases, leaving 11 bases between them. DNA for the CDR3: TGTGCCAGCTCACCAGATTACGGGAGCTCCTACAATGAGCAGTTCTTC. Protein product: CASSPDYGSSYNEQFF.

This clonotype was recorded at least ten times. The chain couples TRBV6-5 to TRBJ2-3; no clear D. Germline assignment: CDR1 MNHEY and CDR2 SVGAGI. V dropped 0 bases and J dropped 1 base, with 5 bases sitting between them. The CDR3 covers 14 residues. CDR3 coding DNA: TGTGCCAGCAGTTACTCTCGGGGCACAGATACGCAGTATTTT. This sequence encodes CASSYSRGTDTQYF.

This clonotype was observed at least ten times. The J gene is TRBJ1-1, the V gene TRBV29-1; D is uncertain. Per the germline V gene, CDR1 is SQVTM and CDR2 is ANQGSEA. V was cut by 8 bases and J by 2 bases, with 15 bases left in between. This CDR3 spans 13 amino acids. The CDR3 loop is CSYPGGSNTEAFF. The CDR3 nucleotides are TGCAGCTACCCTGGCGGGTCCAACACTGAAGCTTTCTTT.

This clonotype showed up many times. The CDR3 is CASSISPGTSGNTIYF. The CDR3 coding sequence is TGTGCCAGTAGTATCTCACCCGGGACATCTGGAAACACCATATATTTT. The chain recombines TRBV19 with TRBJ1-3; possible D gene TRBD1, 6 bases. The CDR3 is 16 residues long. With 3 bases removed from V and 1 base from J, the gap between germline ends came to 13 bases. Germline V CDR1 and CDR2: LNHDA, SQIVND (reference sequence).

This clonotype came up many times. In DNA, the CDR3 is TGTGCCAGCAGGGGGACTAGCGGGACCGGGGAGCTGTTTTTT. It codes for CASRGTSGTGELFF. The rearrangement joins TRBV2 to TRBJ2-2, with 12 bases matching TRBD2. V was clipped by 6 bases and J by 5 bases; unmatched bases: 1. The CDR3 is made up of 14 amino acids. The germline V gene encodes CDR1 SNHLY and CDR2 FYNNEI.

At least ten counts were recorded for this clonotype. The DNA of the CDR3 is TGTGCCAGCAGTTTAGGGGACAGGTTCGTCAACAATGAGCAGTTCTTC. Its protein product is CASSLGDRFVNNEQFF. The chain combines TRBV28 with TRBJ2-1, with 8 nucleotides matching TRBD1. Germline V gene lookup returns CDR1 MDHEN and CDR2 SYDVKM. This CDR3 region has 16 residues. V lost 2 bases and J lost 5; bases outside the gene matches: 8.

V usage is TRBV9 and J usage is TRBJ1-1, with 7 positions matching TRBD1. V gave up 0 bases and J gave up 0 bases; unmatched junction bases: 5. In germline, CDR1 is SGDLS, CDR2 YYNGEE. There are 16 residues in the CDR3. CDR3 sequence: CASSVEGTEMNTEAFF. The DNA of the CDR3 is TGTGCCAGCAGCGTAGAGGGGACAGAAATGAACACTGAAGCTTTCTTT. Using reference TRBV9 and TRBJ1-1 for the parts outside the CDR3, the full variable domain is DSGVTQTPKHLITATGQRVTLRCSPRSGDLSVYWYQQSLDQGLQFLIQYYNGEERAKGNILERFSAQQFPDLHSELNLSSLELGDSALYFCASSVEGTEMNTEAFFGQGTRLTVV.

This clonotype was observed a handful of times. J is TRBJ2-3 and V is TRBV7-6; 11 bases line up with TRBD2. Germline assignment: CDR1 SGHVS and CDR2 FNYEAQ. With 2 bases clipped from V and 2 bases from J, the junction kept 9 bases outside the gene matches. The CDR3 contains 18 residues. As DNA, the CDR3 is TGTGCCAGCAGCTTACTTGCTACTAGCGGGGGATCCACAGATACGCAGTATTTT. Translating it yields CASSLLATSGGSTDTQYF. Using reference TRBV7-6 and TRBJ2-3 for the parts outside the CDR3, the full variable domain is GAGVSQSPRYKVTKRGQDVALRCDPISGHVSLYWYRQALGQGPEFLTYFNYEAQQDKSGLPNDRFSAERPEGSISTLTIQRTEQRDSAMYRCASSLLATSGGSTDTQYFGPGTRLTVL.

This clonotype was counted ten times or more. This chain links TRBV10-3 with TRBJ2-3; D is perhaps TRBD2 (5 bases). CDR1 is ENHRY, CDR2 SYGVKD, per germline. This CDR3 spans 12 amino acids. The V end lost 5 bases, the J end lost 5 bases, and 8 bases lay between the germline ends. CDR3 DNA: TGTGCCATCAGTACAAGCGGAGATACGCAGTATTTT. Residues: CAISTSGDTQYF.

This clonotype was found many times. The chain is built from TRBV28 and TRBJ2-1; 7 bases align to TRBD2. The ends lost 3 bases at V and 6 bases at J; junction bases unmatched: 2. From germline, CDR1 is MDHEN and CDR2 SYDVKM. The CDR3 contains 13 residues. CDR3 sequence reads: CASSFSSGNEQFF. In nucleotides, the CDR3 is TGTGCCAGCAGTTTTTCTAGCGGCAATGAGCAGTTCTTC.

This clonotype was detected many times. V gene TRBV6-1 combines with J gene TRBJ2-3; the D is unclear. V was shortened by 3 bases and J by 7 bases, with 5 bases between the two germline ends. The CDR3 has 11 residues. Per the germline V gene, CDR1 is MNHNS and CDR2 is SASEGT. The DNA for the CDR3 is TGTGCCAGCAGTGACGGTTATACGCAGTATTTT. The encoded protein is CASSDGYTQYF.

The chain has TRBV7-2 and TRBJ1-6; 8 nucleotides align to TRBD1. V dropped 5 bases and J dropped 12; count of bases not matched to a gene: 3. Germline CDR1 SGHTA, CDR2 FQGNSA. This CDR3 is built from 12 residues. The chain's CDR3 is CASSPGGRPLHF. CDR3 DNA sequence: TGTGCCAGCAGCCCAGGGGGCCGACCCCTCCACTTT.

This clonotype was seen only a few times. The CDR3, as DNA: TGTGCCAGCAGCTCCGGACTTGACCTGTTTTTT. Protein sequence: CASSSGLDLFF. This rearrangement joins TRBV13 to TRBJ2-2; a possible D gene is TRBD2 (5 bases). V lost 4 bases and J 14 bases, leaving 11 bases between the germline ends. Germline V lookup: CDR1 PRHDT, CDR2 FYEKMQ (reference sequence). The CDR3 runs to 11 residues.